What follows are 2 T cell receptor beta chains derived from one specimen sequenced in a study of blood T cell repertoires in COVID-19. The assay was immunoSEQ multiplex PCR, and TCRdb's table has in-frame clones only and misses some. The table has a few hundred thousand clones, 87% seen once. Sequences were obtained from peripheral blood. The receptors originated from a woman in her 30s with COVID-19, enrolled during active disease.

V gene TRBV11-2 combines with J gene TRBJ2-3; 8 bases are a match to TRBD1. This CDR3 comprises 13 residues. J was trimmed by 2 bases and V by 8 bases; bases with no gene match: 3. Looked up from germline, CDR1 is SGHAT and CDR2 is FQNNGV. In DNA form, the CDR3 reads TGTGCCAGCGGACAGGGCACCACAGATACGCAGTATTTT. This encodes CASGQGTTDTQYF.

The table lists this clone with a few counts. The DNA for the CDR3 is TGTGCCAGCTGCCCCGGGGGTAGTACTGAAGCTTTCTTT. Amino acid sequence: CASCPGGSTEAFF. The chain uses TRBV11-2 and TRBJ1-1; possible D gene TRBD1, 5 bases. V was shortened by 8 bases and J by 5 bases, with 15 bases between the two germline ends. The length of the CDR3 is 13 residues. Looked up from germline, CDR1 is SGHAT and CDR2 is FQNNGV. Drawing the rest from reference TRBV11-2 and TRBJ1-1, the complete variable domain is EAGVAQSPRYKIIEKRQSVAFWCNPISGHATLYWYQQILGQGPKLLIQFQNNGVVDDSQLPKDRFSAERLKGVDSTLKIQPAKLEDSAVYLCASCPGGSTEAFFGQGTRLTVV.